This TCR beta chain emerged from a study of cytomegalovirus exposure and HLA in healthy donors. Study observations and caveats: When presence/absence was analysed, sequencing depth was taken to be roughly uniform across donors. A missense DCLRE1C variant was associated with V- and J-gene trimming of TCR beta chains in a later analysis, and an independent cohort replicated the association. Among immune exposure information, only CMV serostatus was available. Productive status was seen about 87% or about 30% of the time for most TCR beta V segments in an earlier analysis.

PCR amplification relied on 60 Vbeta primers (plus 13 Jbeta primers). Sequencing used immunoSEQ multiplex PCR; TCRdb keeps in-frame clones, though not all of them. This sample has over 100,000 clones, with 75% to 80% found just once. CDR3 length equals 15 residues. The germline gives CDR1 MGHRA, CDR2 YSYEKL. V was clipped by 0 bases and J by 4 bases; unmatched bases: 1. Notes on this clone: Its antigen remains unidentified.

The sequence came from a male donor in good health and CMV-seropositive. Sequences were obtained from PBMCs. The chain links TRBV4-1 to TRBJ2-1; 9 bases fit TRBD2. The CDR3: CASSQDSGSYNEQFF. CDR3 DNA sequence: TGCGCCAGCAGCCAAGATAGCGGGAGTTACAATGAGCAGTTCTTC.